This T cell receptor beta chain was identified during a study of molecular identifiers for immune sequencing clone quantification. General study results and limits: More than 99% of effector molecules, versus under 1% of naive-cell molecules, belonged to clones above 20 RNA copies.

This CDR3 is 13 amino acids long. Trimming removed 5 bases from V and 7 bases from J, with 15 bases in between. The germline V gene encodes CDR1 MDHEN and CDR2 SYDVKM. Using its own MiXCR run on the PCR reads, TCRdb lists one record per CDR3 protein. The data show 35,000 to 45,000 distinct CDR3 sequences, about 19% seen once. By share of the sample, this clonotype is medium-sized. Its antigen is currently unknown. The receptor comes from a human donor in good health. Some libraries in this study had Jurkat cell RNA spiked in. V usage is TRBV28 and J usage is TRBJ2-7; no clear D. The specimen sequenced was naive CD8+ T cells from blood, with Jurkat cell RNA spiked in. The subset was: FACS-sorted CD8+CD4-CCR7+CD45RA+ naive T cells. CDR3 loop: CASSVIGFGEQYF. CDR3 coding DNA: TGTGCCAGCAGTGTCATTGGGTTCGGAGAGCAGTACTTC.